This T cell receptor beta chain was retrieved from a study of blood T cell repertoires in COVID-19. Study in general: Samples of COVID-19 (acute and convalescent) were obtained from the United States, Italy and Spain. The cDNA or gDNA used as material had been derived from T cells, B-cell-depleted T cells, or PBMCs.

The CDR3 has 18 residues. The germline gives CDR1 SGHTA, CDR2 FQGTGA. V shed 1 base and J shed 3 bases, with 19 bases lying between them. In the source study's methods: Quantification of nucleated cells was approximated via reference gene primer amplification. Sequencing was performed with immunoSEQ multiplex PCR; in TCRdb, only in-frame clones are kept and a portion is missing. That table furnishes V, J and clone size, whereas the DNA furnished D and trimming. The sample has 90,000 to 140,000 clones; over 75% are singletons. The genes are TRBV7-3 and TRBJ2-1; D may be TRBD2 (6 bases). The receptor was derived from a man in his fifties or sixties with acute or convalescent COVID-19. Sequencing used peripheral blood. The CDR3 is CASSLRSPFSGNYNEQFF. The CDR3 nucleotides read TGTGCCAGCAGCTTAAGATCCCCTTTTAGCGGAAACTACAATGAGCAGTTCTTC.